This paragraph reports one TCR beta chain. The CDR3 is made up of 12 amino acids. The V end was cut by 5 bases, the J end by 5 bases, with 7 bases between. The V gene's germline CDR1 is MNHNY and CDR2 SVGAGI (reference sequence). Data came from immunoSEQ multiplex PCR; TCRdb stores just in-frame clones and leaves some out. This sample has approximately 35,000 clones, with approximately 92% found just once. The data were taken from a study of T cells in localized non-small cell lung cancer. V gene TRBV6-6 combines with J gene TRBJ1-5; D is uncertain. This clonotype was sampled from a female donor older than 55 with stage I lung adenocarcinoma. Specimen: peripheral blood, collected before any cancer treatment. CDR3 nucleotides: TGTGCCAGCAGTCCCAACCATCAGCCCCAGCATTTT. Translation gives CASSPNHQPQHF.